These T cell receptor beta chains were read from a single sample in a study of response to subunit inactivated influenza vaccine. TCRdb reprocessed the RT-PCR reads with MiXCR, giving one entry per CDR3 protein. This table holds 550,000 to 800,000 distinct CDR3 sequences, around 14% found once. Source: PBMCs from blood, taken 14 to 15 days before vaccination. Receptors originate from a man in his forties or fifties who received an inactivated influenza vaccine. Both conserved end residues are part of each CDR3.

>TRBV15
CATSNEQGVNYGYTF
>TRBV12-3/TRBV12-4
CASSLAMTGRWQETQYF
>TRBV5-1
CASSPGGTTDTQYF
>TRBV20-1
CSAAQGYFSNSPLHF
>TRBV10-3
CAISDPGQGTEAFF
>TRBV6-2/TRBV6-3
CASSQRSGGNPDTQYF
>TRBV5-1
CASSLEPGGVAGYTF
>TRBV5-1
CASSFMTRGVTDTQYF
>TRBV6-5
CASSYSVRLSYEQYF
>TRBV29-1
CSVKGRLNTEAFF
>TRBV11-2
CASSSAGQLGQTQYF
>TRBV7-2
CASSISGVTYEQYF
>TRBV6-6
CASSPRLNTEAFF
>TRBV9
CASSVGVGGYEQYF
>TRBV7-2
CASSLGVGPEYEQYF
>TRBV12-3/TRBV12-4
CASRPGQLVAESSGNTIYF
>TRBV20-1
CSARDSRYGQPQHF
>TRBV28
CASSFGLPRSGIRNQPQHF
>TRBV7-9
CASTQVAVSSYNEQFF
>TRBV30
CAWNEERGLTDTQYF
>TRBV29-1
CSVAGDRGSPLHF
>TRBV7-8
CASSLGLLEETQYF
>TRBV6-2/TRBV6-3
CASSWDRGMHEQFF
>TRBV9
CASSGLAGGAYNEQFF
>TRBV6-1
CACSDTNTGELFF